This T cell receptor beta chain was sequenced in a study of cytomegalovirus exposure and HLA in healthy donors. For the study at large: Across more than 350 genotyped donors, 81% landed in the Caucasian-associated ancestry cluster.

V was trimmed by 6 bases and J by 6 bases, leaving 14 bases between them. The CDR3 extends over 13 amino acids. The germline V gene encodes CDR1 MNHNY and CDR2 SVGAGI (reference sequence). The PCR employed 60 Vbeta primers together with 13 Jbeta primers. Measured with immunoSEQ multiplex PCR; TCRdb has only the in-frame clones, and not every one. The profile shows tens of thousands of clones, around three quarters of them singletons. The table lists this clone with a few counts. This receptor was taken from a woman in her sixties in good health and CMV-seropositive. The J gene is TRBJ1-2, the V gene TRBV6-6; D may be TRBD1 (6 bases). Sequenced sample: PBMCs. The CDR3 DNA is TGTGCCAGCAGGCCCCTAGGGACAAATGGCTACACCTTC. This codes for CASRPLGTNGYTF.